This TCR beta chain was captured in a study of blood T cells in healthy people across ages. Looked up from germline, CDR1 is SGDLS and CDR2 is YYNGEE. CDR3 length: 15 residues. Trimming took 3 bases from V and 5 from J, leaving 18 bases between them. A J-beta primer mix and a sample-barcoded 5' primer were used in a second PCR of about 7 to 11 cycles. TCRdb re-called the 5' RACE reads with MiXCR, one entry per CDR3 protein. The sample consists of fewer than 1 million distinct CDR3 sequences, around 45% of them appearing once. V and J are TRBV9 and TRBJ2-7, with D unresolved. Material for sequencing was blood. The sequence came from a man in his 60s in good health. The CDR3 sequence is CASSEFATGNNEQYF. The DNA for the CDR3 is TGTGCCAGCAGCGAATTCGCGACGGGCAACAACGAGCAGTACTTC.